These T cell receptor beta chains were read from a single sample in a study of CD8 T cells in Susac syndrome. Via MiXCR, TCRdb re-called the immunoSEQ multiplex PCR reads, giving one row per CDR3 protein. Of about 300,000 distinct CDR3 sequences listed, 89% are singletons. Sequenced input: CD8+ T cells from PBMCs. The receptors were gathered from a human donor with multiple sclerosis. Each CDR3 is given with its conserved first and last residue. D genes are given only for firm matches. Size tells how often a clone was seen (once, few, many) or the class of an expanded clone, and some rows leave it out.

d_call,clone_size,cdr3_length,j_call,v_call,cdr3_nt,cdr3_aa
NA,NA,14,TRBJ1-2,TRBV13,TGTGCCAGCAGCTCCACACACGAGGACTATGGCTACACCTTC,CASSSTHEDYGYTF
TRBD2,once,15,TRBJ2-1,TRBV28,TGTGCCAGCAAACCAGCGGGGGAGTCTAACAATGAGCAGTTCTTC,CASKPAGESNNEQFF
NA,NA,16,TRBJ2-3,TRBV7-9,TGTGCCAGCAGCGGGCTTAGCGGTCTTAGCACAGATACGCAGTATTTT,CASSGLSGLSTDTQYF
TRBD2,NA,16,TRBJ2-7,TRBV2,TGTGCCAGCAGTGCGGCGACTAGCGGGAACTCCTACGAGCAGTACTTC,CASSAATSGNSYEQYF
NA,few,12,TRBJ2-7,TRBV12-3/TRBV12-4,TGTGCCAGCAGTTTAGAGGGGATCGAGCAGTACTTC,CASSLEGIEQYF
NA,few,16,TRBJ1-1,TRBV4-1,TGCGCCAGCAGCCAAGACCCGGGCGGGAGGGACACTGAAGCTTTCTTT,CASSQDPGGRDTEAFF
NA,NA,13,TRBJ2-7,TRBV7-2,TGTGCCAGCAGCTTAACCGCCTACTACGAGCAGTACTTC,CASSLTAYYEQYF
TRBD1,NA,15,TRBJ2-1,TRBV15,TGTGCCACCAGCAGAGATAGGGGGCCTATCAATGAGCAGTTCTTC,CATSRDRGPINEQFF
NA,once,16,TRBJ1-2,TRBV20-1,TGCAGTGCTAGAGATCCTCGGGGCATTACTAACTATGGCTACACCTTC,CSARDPRGITNYGYTF
NA,NA,12,TRBJ2-1,TRBV5-1,TGCGCCAGCAGCTTGCTGGGGCTTGAGCAGTTCTTC,CASSLLGLEQFF
NA,NA,14,TRBJ2-1,TRBV6-6,TGTGCCAGCAGTTATAACAGGTTGGGGAATGAGCAGTTCTTC,CASSYNRLGNEQFF
NA,NA,15,TRBJ2-7,TRBV19,TGTGCCAGTAGTATGGACACTGTGAGCTCCTACGAGCAGTACTTC,CASSMDTVSSYEQYF